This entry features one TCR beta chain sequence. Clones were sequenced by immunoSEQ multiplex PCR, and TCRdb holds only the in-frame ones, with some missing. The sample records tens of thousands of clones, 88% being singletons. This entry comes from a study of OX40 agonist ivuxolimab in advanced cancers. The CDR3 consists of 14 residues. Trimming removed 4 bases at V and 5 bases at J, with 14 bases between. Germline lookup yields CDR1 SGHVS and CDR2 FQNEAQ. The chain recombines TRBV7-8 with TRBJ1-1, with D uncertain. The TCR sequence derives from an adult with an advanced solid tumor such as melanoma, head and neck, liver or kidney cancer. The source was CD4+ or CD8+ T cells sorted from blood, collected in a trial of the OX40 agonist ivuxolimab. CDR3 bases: TGTGCCAGCAGCTATACCGGAGGCGGGACTGAAGCTTTCTTT. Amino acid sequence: CASSYTGGGTEAFF.